The following is a TCR beta chain sequence with its context. What it binds is not known. The entry originates in a study of CD8 T cells in ankylosing spondylitis. Whole-study findings and limits: Significant enrichment of disease-linked clones was reported in matched ankylosing spondylitis synovial fluid.

The J segment lost 3 bases and the V segment lost 6 bases, leaving 10 bases of the junction unmatched. The CDR3 runs 16 residues. Via MiXCR, TCRdb re-called the 5' RACE reads, giving one row per CDR3 protein. This sample has about 400,000 distinct CDR3 sequences; 20% to 25% occur once, and the top ten carry roughly 14%. Sequencing was carried out using blood, either unsorted or a sorted T cell fraction (not recorded which). The origin of this receptor is a male donor with ankylosing spondylitis or in good health (not recorded which). The chain carries TRBV12-3 or TRBV12-4 and TRBJ1-4, with 7 bases fitting TRBD1. CDR3 loop: CASSLEPTGSNEKLFF. The CDR3 nucleotides read TGTGCCAGCAGCCTGGAACCGACAGGGTCTAATGAAAAACTGTTTTTT.